This T cell receptor (beta chain) was identified during a study of shared clonotypes between healthy human individuals. Sequenced by immunoSEQ multiplex PCR; TCRdb stores in-frame clones only, minus some. The table lists about 1,500,000 clones, 96% of them singletons, with 0.95% to 1.5% in the top ten. Trimming removed 2 bases from V and 3 bases from J, with 5 bases in between. The germline V gene encodes CDR1 MDHEN and CDR2 SYDVKM. The CDR3 sequence is 12 residues long. Sequenced material: naive CD4+ T cells sorted from blood. Subset meaning: CD45RA+ positively selected. The rearrangement joins TRBV28 to TRBJ2-7; no clear D gene. The source is a man aged 25 to 40 in good health. CDR3 protein: CASSLVNYEQYF. DNA for the CDR3: TGTGCCAGCAGTTTAGTCAACTACGAGCAGTACTTC.